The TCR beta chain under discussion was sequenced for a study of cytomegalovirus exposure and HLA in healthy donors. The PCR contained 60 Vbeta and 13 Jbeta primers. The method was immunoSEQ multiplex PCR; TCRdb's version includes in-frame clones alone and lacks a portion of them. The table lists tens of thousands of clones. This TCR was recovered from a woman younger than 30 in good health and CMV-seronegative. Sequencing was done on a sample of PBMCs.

The CDR3 loop reads CASSAPQTEKQFF. The DNA of the CDR3 is TGTGCCAGCAGTGCGCCCCAGACAGAGAAGCAGTTCTTC. J is TRBJ2-1 and V is TRBV6-5, with a tentative D call TRBD1 (5 bases). Trimming removed 5 bases at V and 11 bases at J, with 16 bases between. Germline loops: CDR1 MNHEY, CDR2 SVGAGI. CDR3 size: 13 residues.